Reported below is one TCR beta chain. Its antigen is as yet unknown. The sample belongs to a study of cytomegalovirus exposure and HLA in healthy donors. Study-wide results and caveats: TCR beta V segments were, for the most part, productive about 87% or about 30% of the time in an earlier analysis. Later analysis showed most CMV-associated TCR beta chains appearing HLA-restricted.

Trimming left V 2 bases short and J 1 base short, with 12 bases between. This CDR3 has 15 residues. Germline V gives CDR1 MNHEY, CDR2 SVGAGI. A multiplex PCR was run with 60 Vbeta primers and 13 Jbeta primers. TCRdb keeps only in-frame clones here, not all; method: immunoSEQ multiplex PCR. The data contain roughly 140,000 clones, roughly 80% of them singletons. The sequence was obtained from a female donor in good health and CMV-seronegative. The sequencing sample was made of PBMCs. The rearrangement links TRBV6-5 to TRBJ2-7; D uncertain. Here the CDR3 reads CASSYQAQRSYEQYF. DNA for the CDR3: TGTGCCAGCAGTTACCAGGCCCAACGTTCCTACGAGCAGTACTTC.